This TCR beta chain stems from a study of T-cell reconstitution after alpha-beta-depleted transplantation in children. The CDR3 covers 15 residues. Germline CDR1 is SGHRS and CDR2 is YFSETQ. Unmatched junction bases numbered 9, after V lost 4 bases and J lost 4 bases. This sample's TCRbeta library carried unique molecular identifier barcodes. In TCRdb, the PCR reads were re-called with MiXCR into one record per CDR3 protein. Among some 500,000 distinct CDR3 sequences listed, 18% were seen once. This chain joins TRBV5-1 and TRBJ2-5, with TRBD2 matching 8 bases. The TCR comes from a human donor who donated a stem cell graft to a child with acute lymphoblastic leukemia. The specimen was PBMCs from the stem cell graft donor, collected from the stem cell graft. The CDR3 is CASSISGTRGETQYF. CDR3 in DNA: TGCGCCAGCAGCATATCCGGGACTAGAGGAGAGACCCAGTACTTC.